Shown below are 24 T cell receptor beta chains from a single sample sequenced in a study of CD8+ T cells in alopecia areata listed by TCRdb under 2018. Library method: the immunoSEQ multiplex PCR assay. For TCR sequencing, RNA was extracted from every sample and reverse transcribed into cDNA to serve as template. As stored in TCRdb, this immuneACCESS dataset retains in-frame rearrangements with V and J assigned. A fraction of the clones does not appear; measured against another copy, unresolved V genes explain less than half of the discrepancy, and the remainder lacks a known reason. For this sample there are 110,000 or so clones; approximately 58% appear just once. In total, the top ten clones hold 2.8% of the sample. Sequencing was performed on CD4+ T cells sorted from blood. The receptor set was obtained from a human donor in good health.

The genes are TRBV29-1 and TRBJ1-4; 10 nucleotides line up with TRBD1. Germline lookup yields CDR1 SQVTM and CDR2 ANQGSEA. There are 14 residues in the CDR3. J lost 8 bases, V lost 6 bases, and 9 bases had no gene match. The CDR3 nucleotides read TGCAGCGTCCAATACGGGACAGGGGCCGAAAAACTGTTTTTT. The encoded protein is CSVQYGTGAEKLFF. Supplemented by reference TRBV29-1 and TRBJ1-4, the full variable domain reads SAVISQKPSRDICQRGTSLTIQCQVDSQVTMMFWYRQQPGQSLTLIATANQGSEATYESGFVIDKFPISRPNLTFSTLTVSNMSPEDSSIYLCSVQYGTGAEKLFFGSGTQLSVL.

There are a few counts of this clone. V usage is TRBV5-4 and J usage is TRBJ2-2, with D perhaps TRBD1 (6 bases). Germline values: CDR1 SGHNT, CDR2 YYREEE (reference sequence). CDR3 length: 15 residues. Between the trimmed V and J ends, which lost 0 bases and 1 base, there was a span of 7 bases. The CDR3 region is CASSLDRVNTGELFF. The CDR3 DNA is TGTGCCAGCAGCTTGGACAGGGTGAACACCGGGGAGCTGTTTTTT.

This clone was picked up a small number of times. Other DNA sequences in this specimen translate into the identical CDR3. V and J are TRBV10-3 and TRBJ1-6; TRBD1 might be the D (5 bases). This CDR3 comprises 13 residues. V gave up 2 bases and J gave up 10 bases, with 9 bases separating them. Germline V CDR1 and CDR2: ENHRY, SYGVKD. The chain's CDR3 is CAISEIGGSPLHF. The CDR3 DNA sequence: TGTGCCATCAGTGAGATCGGGGGATCACCCCTCCACTTT.

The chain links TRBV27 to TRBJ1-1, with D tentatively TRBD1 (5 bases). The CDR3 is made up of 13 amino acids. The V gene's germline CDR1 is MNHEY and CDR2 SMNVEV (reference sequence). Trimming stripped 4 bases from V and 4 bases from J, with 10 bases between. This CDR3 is CASSSRVGTEAFF. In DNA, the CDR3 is TGTGCCAGCAGTTCCAGGGTAGGCACTGAAGCTTTCTTT.

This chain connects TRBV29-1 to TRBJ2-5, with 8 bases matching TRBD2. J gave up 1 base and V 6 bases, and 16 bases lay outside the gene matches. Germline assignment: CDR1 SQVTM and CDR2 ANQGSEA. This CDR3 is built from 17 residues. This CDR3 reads CSVAARSRGGSQETQYF. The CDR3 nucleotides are TGCAGCGTAGCGGCCAGGAGTCGGGGGGGAAGCCAAGAGACCCAGTACTTC.

DNA of the CDR3: TGTGCCAGCAGTGACAGACTCGGTTTCGCCACTGAAGCTTTCTTT. Translated: CASSDRLGFATEAFF. The J gene is TRBJ1-1, the V gene TRBV25-1; no reliable D call. The length of the CDR3 is 15 residues. Germline values: CDR1 MGHDK, CDR2 SYGVNS. Trimming cost V 3 bases and J 4 bases, with 15 bases left between them.

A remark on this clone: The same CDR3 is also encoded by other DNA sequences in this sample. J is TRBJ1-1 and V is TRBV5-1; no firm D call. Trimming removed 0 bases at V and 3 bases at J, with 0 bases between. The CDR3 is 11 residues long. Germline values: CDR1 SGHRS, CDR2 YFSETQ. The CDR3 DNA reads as TGCGCCAGCAGCTTGGACACTGAAGCTTTCTTT. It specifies CASSLDTEAFF.

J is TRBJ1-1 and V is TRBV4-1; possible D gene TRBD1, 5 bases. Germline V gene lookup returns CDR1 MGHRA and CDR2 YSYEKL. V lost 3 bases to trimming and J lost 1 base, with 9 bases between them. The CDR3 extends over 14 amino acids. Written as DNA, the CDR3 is TGCGCCAGCAGCCACCCGACAGAGAACACTGAAGCTTTCTTT. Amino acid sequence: CASSHPTENTEAFF.

The CDR3: CASRNTGSDTQYF. Written as DNA, the CDR3 is TGCGCCAGCAGAAACACAGGGTCAGATACGCAGTATTTT. The chain employs TRBV5-1 and TRBJ2-3; a possible D gene is TRBD1 (6 bases). There are 13 residues in the CDR3. The V end lost 5 bases, the J end lost 4 bases, and 11 bases lay between the germline ends. Looked up from germline, CDR1 is SGHRS and CDR2 is YFSETQ.

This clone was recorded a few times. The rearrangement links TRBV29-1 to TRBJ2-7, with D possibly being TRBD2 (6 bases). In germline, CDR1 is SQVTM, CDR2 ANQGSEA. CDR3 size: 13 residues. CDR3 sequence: CSARGDGTYEQYF. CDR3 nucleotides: TGCAGTGCCCGCGGGGACGGTACGTACGAGCAGTACTTC.

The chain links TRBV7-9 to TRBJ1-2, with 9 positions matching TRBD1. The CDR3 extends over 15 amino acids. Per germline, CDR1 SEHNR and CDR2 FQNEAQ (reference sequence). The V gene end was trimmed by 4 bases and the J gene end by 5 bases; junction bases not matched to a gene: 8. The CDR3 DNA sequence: TGTGCCAGCAGCTCGGACAGGGGTACTCCTTATGGCTACACCTTC. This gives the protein CASSSDRGTPYGYTF.

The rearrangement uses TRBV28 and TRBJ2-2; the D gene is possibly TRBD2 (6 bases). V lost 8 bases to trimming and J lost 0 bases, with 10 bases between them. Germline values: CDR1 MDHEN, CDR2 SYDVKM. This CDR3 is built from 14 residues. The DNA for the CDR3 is TGTGCCAGCTGGAGGGGTACGAACACCGGGGAGCTGTTTTTT. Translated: CASWRGTNTGELFF.

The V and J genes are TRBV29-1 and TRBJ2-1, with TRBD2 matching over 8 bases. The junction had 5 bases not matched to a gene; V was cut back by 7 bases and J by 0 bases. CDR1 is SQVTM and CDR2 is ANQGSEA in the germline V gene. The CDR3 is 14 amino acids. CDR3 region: CSGERGSSYNEQFF. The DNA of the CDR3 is TGCAGCGGTGAGCGGGGGAGCTCCTACAATGAGCAGTTCTTC.

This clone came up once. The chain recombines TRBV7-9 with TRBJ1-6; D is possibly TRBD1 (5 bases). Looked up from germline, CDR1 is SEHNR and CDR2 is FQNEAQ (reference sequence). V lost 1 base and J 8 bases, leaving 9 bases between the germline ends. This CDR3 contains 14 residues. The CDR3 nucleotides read TGTGCCAGCAGCTTAGGGGGGATCGATTCACCCCTCCACTTT. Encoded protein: CASSLGGIDSPLHF.

CDR3 amino acids: CASSQTHDEQFF. CDR3 DNA: TGCGCCAGCAGCCAAACGCATGATGAGCAGTTCTTC. The chain links TRBV4-1 to TRBJ2-1; no reliable D call. Germline V gene sequence: CDR1 MGHRA, CDR2 YSYEKL. Trimming removed 2 bases from V and 8 bases from J, with 7 bases in between. The CDR3 sequence is 12 residues long.

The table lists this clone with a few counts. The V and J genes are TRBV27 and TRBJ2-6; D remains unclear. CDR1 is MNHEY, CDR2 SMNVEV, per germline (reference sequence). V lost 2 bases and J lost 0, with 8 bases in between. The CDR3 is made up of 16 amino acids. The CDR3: CASSLLPDSGANVLTF. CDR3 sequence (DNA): TGTGCCAGCAGTTTACTGCCCGACTCTGGGGCCAACGTCCTGACTTTC.

The CDR3, as DNA: TGCGCCAGCAGCCAGGATCGACAGATTGAAAAACTGTTTTTT. Amino acids: CASSQDRQIEKLFF. The chain uses TRBV4-1 and TRBJ1-4; D might be TRBD1 (5 bases). Per the germline V gene, CDR1 is MGHRA and CDR2 is YSYEKL. This CDR3 comprises 14 residues. Trimming shortened V by 3 bases and J by 7 bases, and 12 bases separated the two germline ends.

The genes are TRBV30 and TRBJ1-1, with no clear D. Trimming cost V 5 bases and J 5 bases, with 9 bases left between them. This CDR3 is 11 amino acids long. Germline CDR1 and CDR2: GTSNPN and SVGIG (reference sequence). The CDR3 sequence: CAWQMGTEAFF. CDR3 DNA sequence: TGTGCCTGGCAGATGGGGACTGAAGCTTTCTTT.

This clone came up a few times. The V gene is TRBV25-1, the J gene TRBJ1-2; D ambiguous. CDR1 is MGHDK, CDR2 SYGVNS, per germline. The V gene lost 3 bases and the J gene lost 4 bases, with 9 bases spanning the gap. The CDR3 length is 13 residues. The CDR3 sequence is CASSEGAFYGYTF. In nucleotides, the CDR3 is TGTGCCAGCAGTGAGGGAGCCTTCTATGGCTACACCTTC.

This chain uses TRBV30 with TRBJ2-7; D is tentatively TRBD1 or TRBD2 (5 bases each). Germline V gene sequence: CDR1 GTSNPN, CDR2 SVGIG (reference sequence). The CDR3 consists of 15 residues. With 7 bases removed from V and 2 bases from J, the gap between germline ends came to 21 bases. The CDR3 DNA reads TGTGCCTCGCCGGGACCGAAGAACGGTCCCTACGAGCAGTACTTC. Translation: CASPGPKNGPYEQYF.

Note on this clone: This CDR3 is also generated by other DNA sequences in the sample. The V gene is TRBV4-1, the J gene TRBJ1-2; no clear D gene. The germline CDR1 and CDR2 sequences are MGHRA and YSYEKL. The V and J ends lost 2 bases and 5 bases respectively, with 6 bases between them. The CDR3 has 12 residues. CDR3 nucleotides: TGCGCCAGCAGCCAATTAGGGTATGGCTACACCTTC. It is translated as CASSQLGYGYTF.

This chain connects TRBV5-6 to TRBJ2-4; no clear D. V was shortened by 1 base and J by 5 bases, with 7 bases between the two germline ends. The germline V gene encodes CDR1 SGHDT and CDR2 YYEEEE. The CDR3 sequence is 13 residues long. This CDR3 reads CASSLLLQNIQYF. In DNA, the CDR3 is TGTGCCAGCAGCTTGCTGTTACAAAACATTCAGTACTTC.

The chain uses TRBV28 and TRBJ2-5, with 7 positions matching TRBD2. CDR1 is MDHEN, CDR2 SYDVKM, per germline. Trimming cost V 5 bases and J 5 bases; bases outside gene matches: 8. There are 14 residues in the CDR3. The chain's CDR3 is CASSPGGTVETQYF. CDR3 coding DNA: TGTGCCAGCAGTCCCGGGGGGACTGTTGAGACCCAGTACTTC.

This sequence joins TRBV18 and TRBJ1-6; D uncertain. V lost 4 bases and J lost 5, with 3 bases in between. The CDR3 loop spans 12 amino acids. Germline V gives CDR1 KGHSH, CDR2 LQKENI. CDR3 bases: TGTGCCAGCTCACTCGATAATTCACCCCTCCACTTT. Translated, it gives CASSLDNSPLHF. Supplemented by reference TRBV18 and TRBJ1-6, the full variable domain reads NAGVMQNPRHLVRRRGQEARLRCSPMKGHSHVYWYRQLPEEGLKFMVYLQKENIIDESGMPKERFSAEFPKEGPSILRIQQVVRGDSAAYFCASSLDNSPLHFGNGTRLTVT.